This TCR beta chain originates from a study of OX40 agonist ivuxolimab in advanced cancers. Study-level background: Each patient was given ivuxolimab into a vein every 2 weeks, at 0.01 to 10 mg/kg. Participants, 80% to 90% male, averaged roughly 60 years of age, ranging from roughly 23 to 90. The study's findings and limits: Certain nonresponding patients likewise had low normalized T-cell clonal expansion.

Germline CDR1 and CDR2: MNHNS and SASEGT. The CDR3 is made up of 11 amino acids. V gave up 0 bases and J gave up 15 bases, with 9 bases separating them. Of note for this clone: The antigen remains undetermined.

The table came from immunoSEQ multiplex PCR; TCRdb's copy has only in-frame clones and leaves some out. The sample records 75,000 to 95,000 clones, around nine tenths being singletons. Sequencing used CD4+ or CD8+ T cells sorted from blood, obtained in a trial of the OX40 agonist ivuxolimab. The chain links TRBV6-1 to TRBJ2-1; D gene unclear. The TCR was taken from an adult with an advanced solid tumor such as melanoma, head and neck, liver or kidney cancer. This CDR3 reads CASSEASAGFF. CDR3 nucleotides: TGTGCCAGCAGTGAAGCTTCCGCTGGGTTCTTC.